The next 21 T cell receptor beta chains were all read from a single sample in a study of blood T cell repertoires in COVID-19. Sequencing used immunoSEQ multiplex PCR; TCRdb keeps in-frame clones, though not all of them. The sample lists around 100,000 clones; approximately 80% were seen once. The specimen sequenced was peripheral blood. The receptors were gathered from a man aged 60 to 69 with acute or convalescent COVID-19.

The chain joins TRBV18 to TRBJ1-4; the match to TRBD1 covers 8 bases. V lost 4 bases to trimming and J lost 8 bases; unmatched junction nucleotides: 6. Looked up from germline, CDR1 is KGHSH and CDR2 is LQKENI. The CDR3 runs to 14 residues. The CDR3 spells CASSQDRVKEKLFF. CDR3 nucleotide sequence: TGTGCCAGCTCACAGGACAGGGTAAAAGAAAAACTGTTTTTT.

The J gene is TRBJ2-5, the V gene TRBV12-3 or TRBV12-4, with D tentatively TRBD1 (5 bases). The V and J ends lost 2 bases and 3 bases respectively, with 7 bases between them. This CDR3 is built from 13 residues. The CDR3 sequence: CASSLRGKETQYF. The CDR3 DNA reads as TGTGCCAGCAGTTTAAGGGGAAAAGAGACCCAGTACTTC.

The chain employs TRBV7-3 and TRBJ2-7, with 11 bases lining up with TRBD2. This CDR3 is 15 amino acids long. J lost 5 bases, V lost 1 base, and 4 bases had no gene match. CDR1 SGHTA and CDR2 FQGTGA come from the germline V gene. CDR3 loop: CASSLSSGGAHEQYF. The CDR3 DNA reads TGTGCCAGCAGCTTAAGTAGCGGGGGGGCCCACGAGCAGTACTTC.

This chain links TRBV6-4 with TRBJ1-2; a possible D gene is TRBD1 (6 bases). Germline V lookup: CDR1 MRHNA, CDR2 SNTAGT. V was cut by 4 bases and J by 4 bases, with 19 bases left in between. The CDR3 is 16 amino acids. The CDR3 DNA reads as TGTGCCAGCAGTGGGGGGGGCAGAGACTTAAGCTATGGCTACACCTTC. This translates into CASSGGGRDLSYGYTF.

There are a few counts of this clone. The V gene is TRBV5-1, the J gene TRBJ2-2; perhaps TRBD1 as D (6 bases). CDR3 length equals 16 residues. Germline V gives CDR1 SGHRS, CDR2 YFSETQ. The V end was cut by 4 bases, the J end by 0 bases, with 13 bases between. CDR3 sequence: CASSPDGTSNTGELFF. CDR3 bases: TGCGCCAGCAGCCCGGATGGGACATCGAACACCGGGGAGCTGTTTTTT. The variable domain in full, completed from reference TRBV5-1 and TRBJ2-2, reads KAGVTQTPRYLIKTRGQQVTLSCSPISGHRSVSWYQQTPGQGLQFLFEYFSETQRNKGNFPGRFSGRQFSNSRSEMNVSTLELGDSALYLCASSPDGTSNTGELFFGEGSRLTVL.

V is TRBV2 and J is TRBJ1-1; the D gene is possibly TRBD1 (5 bases). The CDR3 spans 11 residues. Looked up from germline, CDR1 is SNHLY and CDR2 is FYNNEI. V lost 7 bases to trimming and J lost 5 bases, with 8 bases between them. CDR3 nucleotides: TGTGCCAGCACAGGGAGGACTGAAGCTTTCTTT. This codes for CASTGRTEAFF.

J is TRBJ2-5 and V is TRBV30; D may be TRBD2 (6 bases). The germline V gene encodes CDR1 GTSNPN and CDR2 SVGIG (reference sequence). V was pared by 1 base and J by 4 bases, with 13 bases between. This CDR3 is 14 amino acids long. CDR3 sequence: CAWSGDAGPETQYF. CDR3 coding DNA: TGTGCCTGGAGTGGAGATGCGGGACCAGAGACCCAGTACTTC.

The chain combines TRBV5-1 with TRBJ2-2; no clear D gene. The CDR3 sequence is 15 residues long. Trimming shortened V by 1 base and J by 0 bases, and 7 bases separated the two germline ends. Germline V gene sequence: CDR1 SGHRS, CDR2 YFSETQ. CDR3 nucleotide sequence: TGCGCCAGCAGCTTGCAGTCCCCGAACACCGGGGAGCTGTTTTTT. It yields the protein CASSLQSPNTGELFF.

This chain's CDR3 is CAWQGTANEKLFF. The CDR3 DNA sequence: TGTGCCTGGCAAGGGACAGCCAATGAAAAACTGTTTTTT. The V call is TRBV30, the J call TRBJ1-4; 7 positions agree with TRBD1. CDR3 length: 13 residues. Losses at the gene ends were 5 bases for V and 5 bases for J; bases not matched to a gene: 5. Germline V CDR1 and CDR2: GTSNPN, SVGIG (reference sequence).

V is TRBV6-5 and J is TRBJ1-5, with a tentative D call TRBD1 (5 bases). V lost 4 bases and J 2 bases, leaving 15 bases between the germline ends. Germline CDR1 and CDR2: MNHEY and SVGAGI. The CDR3 is made up of 16 amino acids. The CDR3 spells CASSSQANIGNQPQHF. Written as DNA, the CDR3 is TGTGCCAGCAGTTCACAGGCGAACATAGGCAATCAGCCCCAGCATTTT.

This clone was found once. V usage is TRBV6-2 or TRBV6-3 and J usage is TRBJ1-5; possible D gene TRBD1, 6 bases. The V and J ends lost 4 bases and 8 bases respectively, with 15 bases between them. This CDR3 region has 14 residues. CDR1 is MNHEY and CDR2 is SVGEGT in the germline V gene. CDR3 DNA: TGTGCCAGCAGTTTTGGACAGCCGGTAAAGCCCCAGCATTTT. The encoded protein is CASSFGQPVKPQHF.

J is TRBJ1-5 and V is TRBV24-1, with D possibly TRBD1 on 6 matching bases. Germline V gene sequence: CDR1 KGHDR, CDR2 SFDVKD. V was shortened by 4 bases and J by 2 bases, with 14 bases between the two germline ends. This CDR3 has 16 amino acids. In DNA form, the CDR3 reads TGTGCCACCAGTGACGCGCAGGGGACGGGCAATCAGCCCCAGCATTTT. This sequence encodes CATSDAQGTGNQPQHF.

This sequence joins TRBV28 and TRBJ2-7; 7 bases map to TRBD2. J was trimmed by 6 bases and V by 7 bases; bases with no gene match: 9. The CDR3 covers 13 residues. Germline CDR1 MDHEN, CDR2 SYDVKM. The CDR3 spells CASTPGGGGEQYF. CDR3 nucleotide sequence: TGTGCCAGCACCCCTGGGGGGGGAGGCGAGCAGTACTTC.

V gene TRBV10-3 combines with J gene TRBJ2-7; the match to TRBD1 covers 11 bases. The CDR3 runs 15 residues. Germline CDR1 is ENHRY and CDR2 is SYGVKD. With V trimmed by 7 bases and J by 2 bases, 7 bases remained unmatched. This CDR3 reads CAITSGQGVTYEQYF. The CDR3 bases are TGTGCCATCACCTCGGGACAGGGGGTGACCTACGAGCAGTACTTC.

The chain carries TRBV29-1 and TRBJ1-2; D might be TRBD1 (6 bases). Germline V CDR1 and CDR2: SQVTM, ANQGSEA. The germline V and J ends were trimmed by 2 bases and 8 bases, with 12 bases remaining between them. CDR3 length equals 12 residues. DNA for the CDR3: TGCAGCGTTGAATCTTCGGGGGGCGGCTACACCTTC. As protein: CSVESSGGGYTF.

The chain joins TRBV7-2 to TRBJ2-7; maybe TRBD1 (6 bases). Between the trimmed V and J ends, which lost 0 bases and 9 bases, there was a span of 18 bases. CDR1 and CDR2 (germline): SGHTA, FQGNSA. This CDR3 spans 15 amino acids. The CDR3, as DNA: TGTGCCAGCAGCTTAGCAGGGACACGGCCGGCGAGGCAGTACTTC. Its translation: CASSLAGTRPARQYF.

This clone has only one observation. V and J are TRBV2 and TRBJ2-1; D might be TRBD2 (6 bases). Trimming stripped 9 bases from V and 10 bases from J, with 10 bases between. Germline V gene sequence: CDR1 SNHLY, CDR2 FYNNEI. This CDR3 comprises 10 residues. Here the CDR3 DNA reads TGTGCCAGTGGACTAAGCGAGCAGTTCTTC. Its translation is CASGLSEQFF.

The chain links TRBV7-2 to TRBJ2-3, with 8 bases aligning to TRBD2. CDR1 and CDR2 (germline): SGHTA, FQGNSA. CDR3 length: 16 amino acids. Trimming cost V 0 bases and J 6 bases; bases outside gene matches: 8. The CDR3 sequence: CASSLAESGGGDTQYF. The CDR3 DNA is TGTGCCAGCAGCTTAGCGGAGTCGGGAGGGGGTGATACGCAGTATTTT.

The DNA for the CDR3 is TGTGCCAGCAGCCCTGGGGCGAACACTGAAGCTTTCTTT. Translation: CASSPGANTEAFF. This sequence joins TRBV9 and TRBJ1-1; a weak D match, TRBD1 (5 bases). V lost 4 bases and J lost 1, with 8 bases in between. This CDR3 has 13 residues. The germline V gene encodes CDR1 SGDLS and CDR2 YYNGEE.

The chain employs TRBV5-1 and TRBJ2-1, with 10 bases that match TRBD2. Per the germline V gene, CDR1 is SGHRS and CDR2 is YFSETQ. The trim removed 2 bases at V and 6 bases at J, leaving 5 bases unmatched. The CDR3 sequence is 15 residues long. CDR3 protein: CASSLSLAGANEQFF. As DNA, the CDR3 is TGCGCCAGCAGCTTAAGCCTAGCGGGGGCCAATGAGCAGTTCTTC.

The rearrangement joins TRBV7-2 to TRBJ2-7; tentative D call: TRBD1 (5 bases). This CDR3 contains 14 residues. Deletions cut 1 base from V and 3 bases from J, with 10 bases between. Germline CDR1 is SGHTA and CDR2 is FQGNSA. CDR3 protein: CASSLETASYEQYF. The CDR3 DNA reads TGTGCCAGCAGCTTAGAGACAGCGAGCTACGAGCAGTACTTC. Variable domain in full (rest from reference TRBV7-2 and TRBJ2-7): GAGVSQSPSNKVTEKGKDVELRCDPISGHTALYWYRQSLGQGLEFLIYFQGNSAPDKSGLPSDRFSAERTGGSVSTLTIQRTQQEDSAVYLCASSLETASYEQYFGPGTRLTVT.